This TCR beta chain comes out of a study of CD8 T cells in Susac syndrome. The ends were cut back, 1 base at V and 4 bases at J, with 13 bases in the middle. The length of the CDR3 is 15 residues. The V gene's germline CDR1 is SGHRS and CDR2 YFSETQ. RNA amounts of roughly 0.45 to 1 ug underwent reverse transcription with random hexamers. Amplification of the TCR beta CDR3 was carried out by immunoSEQ multiplex PCR, which spanned a total of 54 Vbeta and 13 Jbeta segments. TCRdb recomputed calls from the immunoSEQ multiplex PCR reads with MiXCR, one row per CDR3 protein. This sample has about 89,000 distinct CDR3 sequences, with approximately 95% found just once. The authors carried out high-throughput sequencing of TCR beta. They applied it to CD8+ and CD4+ T cells obtained from blood. TEMRA cells were enriched by FACS, and CD4+ and CD8+ T cells were negatively isolated.

The J gene is TRBJ2-3, the V gene TRBV5-1, with a possible D match to TRBD2 (5 bases). Sequenced: CD8+ T cells from PBMCs. This sequence was found in a human donor in good health. In DNA, the CDR3 is TGCGCCAGCAGCTTGTTGAGCCAGGAGGCAGATACGCAGTATTTT. This encodes CASSLLSQEADTQYF.